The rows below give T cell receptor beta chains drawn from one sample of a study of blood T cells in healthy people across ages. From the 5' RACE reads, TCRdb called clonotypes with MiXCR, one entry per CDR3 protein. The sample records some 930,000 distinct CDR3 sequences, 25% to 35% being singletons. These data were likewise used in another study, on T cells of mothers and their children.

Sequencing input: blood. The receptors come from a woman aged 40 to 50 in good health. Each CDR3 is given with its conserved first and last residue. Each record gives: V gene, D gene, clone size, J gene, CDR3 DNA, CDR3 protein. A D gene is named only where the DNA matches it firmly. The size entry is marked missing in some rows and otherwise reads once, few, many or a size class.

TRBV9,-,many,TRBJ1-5,TGTGCCAGCAGCGTGGGGCCGCTCCAGCCCCAGCATTTT,CASSVGPLQPQHF
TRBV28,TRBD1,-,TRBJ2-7,TGTACCAGCAGTCTTCCCCTGACAGGGTCGTACGAGCAGTACTTC,CTSSLPLTGSYEQYF
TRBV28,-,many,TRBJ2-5,TGTGCCAGCAGTGTGTCTAGCGACCGGCTGGAGACCCAGTACTTC,CASSVSSDRLETQYF
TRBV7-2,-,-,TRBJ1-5,TGTGCCAGCAGTCCCCGGCCGCTTGGACGGGGCAATCAGCCCCAGCATTTT,CASSPRPLGRGNQPQHF
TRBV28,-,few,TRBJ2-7,TGTGCCAGCAGTTTCGCGCAGTACGAGCAGTACTTC,CASSFAQYEQYF
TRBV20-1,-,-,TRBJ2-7,TGCAGTGCTAGAGGTTACGATTCGACCTACGAGCAGTACTTC,CSARGYDSTYEQYF
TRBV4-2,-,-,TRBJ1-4,TGTGCCAGCAGCCAAGGAATTGGCAGGGATAATAATGAAAAACTGTTTTTT,CASSQGIGRDNNEKLFF
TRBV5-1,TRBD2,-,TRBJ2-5,TGCGCCAGCAGCTTGGGAGTCACGCGGGGGGGGTTGGAGACCCAGTACTTC,CASSLGVTRGGLETQYF
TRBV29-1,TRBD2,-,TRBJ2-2,TGCAGCGGGGCGGGGGTCCCGAACACCGGGGAGCTGTTTTTT,CSGAGVPNTGELFF
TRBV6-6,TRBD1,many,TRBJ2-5,TGTGCCAGCAGTTACGAGGGACAGGGGGGAAAGACCCAGTACTTC,CASSYEGQGGKTQYF
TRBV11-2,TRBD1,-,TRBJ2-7,TGTGCCAGCAGCTACCGAGGACAGGGATTAGACGAGCAGTACTTC,CASSYRGQGLDEQYF
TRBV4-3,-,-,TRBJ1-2,TGCGCCAGCAGCCAAGTGGCCAGAACGGATGGCTACACCTTC,CASSQVARTDGYTF
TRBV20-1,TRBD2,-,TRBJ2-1,TGCAGTGCCAATGTAGCGGGAGGACTCGAAAATGAGCAGTTCTTC,CSANVAGGLENEQFF
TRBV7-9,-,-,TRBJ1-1,TGTGCCAGCAGCTTAGCCGTAAGCTCGAACACTGAAGCTTTCTTT,CASSLAVSSNTEAFF
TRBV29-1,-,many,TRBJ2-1,TGCAGCGTTGAAAAATCTGTCAATGAGCAGTTCTTC,CSVEKSVNEQFF
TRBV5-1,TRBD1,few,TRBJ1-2,TGCGCCAGCAGCTCCGGACAGGCCGATATTGACTATGGCTACACCTTC,CASSSGQADIDYGYTF
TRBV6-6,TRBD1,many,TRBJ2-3,TGTGCCAGCAGGCGACAGGGGTTTTCAGATACGCAGTATTTT,CASRRQGFSDTQYF
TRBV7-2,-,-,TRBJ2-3,TGTGCCAGCGGCTTAGCCGAAGCGCGAGGGGATACGCAGTATTTT,CASGLAEARGDTQYF
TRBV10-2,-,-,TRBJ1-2,TGCGCCAGCAGTGAAGCGAATAACTATGGCTACACCTTC,CASSEANNYGYTF
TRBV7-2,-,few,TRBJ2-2,TGTGCCAGCAGCGCCGGGGCTACCGGGGAGCCGTTTTTT,CASSAGATGEPFF
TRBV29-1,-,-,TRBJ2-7,TGCAGCGTTGAATTAGACCAGGGGATTGAGCAGTACTTC,CSVELDQGIEQYF
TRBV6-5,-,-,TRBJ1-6,TGTGCCAGCAGTTACTCGACGGGGAGACTCTCCTATAATTCACCCCTCCACTTT,CASSYSTGRLSYNSPLHF
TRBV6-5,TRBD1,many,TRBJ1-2,TGTGCCAGCAGTTACCGGGACAGGGGTGATGGCTACACCTTC,CASSYRDRGDGYTF
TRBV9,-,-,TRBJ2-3,TGTGCCTGCAGCCCCCAGGGGGGTGGAGATACGCAGTATTTT,CACSPQGGGDTQYF
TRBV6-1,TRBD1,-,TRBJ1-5,TGTGCCAGCAGGGGACAGGGGGCCTTAAGCAATCAGCCCCAGCATTTT,CASRGQGALSNQPQHF
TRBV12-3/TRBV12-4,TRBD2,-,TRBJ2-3,TGTGCCAGCAGCTCCCATAGCGGGGGGGCGGCAGATACGCAGTATTTT,CASSSHSGGAADTQYF
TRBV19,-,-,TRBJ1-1,TGTGCCAGTAGTATAGGGGTTCGGCGGGAAGCTTTCTTT,CASSIGVRREAFF
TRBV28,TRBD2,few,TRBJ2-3,TGTGCCAGCAGTTCCTCTAGCGGGGACTCTTGGGATACGCAGTATTTT,CASSSSSGDSWDTQYF
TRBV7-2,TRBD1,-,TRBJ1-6,TGTGCCAGCAGCTTAAGATCGGCAGGGGGCGAAAATTCACCCCTCCACTTT,CASSLRSAGGENSPLHF
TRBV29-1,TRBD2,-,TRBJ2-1,TGCAGCGTTGAAGGGGGACTAGCGGGAGGAAATGAGCAGTTCTTC,CSVEGGLAGGNEQFF
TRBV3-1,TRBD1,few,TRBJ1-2,TGTGCCAGCAGCCAACCCGGGACAGCGAAAGCCTATGGCTACACCTTC,CASSQPGTAKAYGYTF
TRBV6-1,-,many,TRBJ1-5,TGTGCCAGCAACCCAAAGGCAGGTGGGGATGGGCCCCAGCATTTT,CASNPKAGGDGPQHF
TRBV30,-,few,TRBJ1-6,TGTGCCTGGAGTGTAGGTGGGATAATGAATTCACCCCTCCACTTT,CAWSVGGIMNSPLHF
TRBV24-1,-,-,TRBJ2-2,TGTGCCACCAGTGACCCGGGCAGTACCCGAACAACCGGGGAGCTGTTTTTT,CATSDPGSTRTTGELFF
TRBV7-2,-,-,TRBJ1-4,TGTGCCAGCAGCTTAGTCCCCCACTCGGACAGACCAAATGAAAAACTGTTTTTT,CASSLVPHSDRPNEKLFF
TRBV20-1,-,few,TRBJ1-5,TGCAGTGCCATCGGTACTAGCAATCAGCCCCAGCATTTT,CSAIGTSNQPQHF
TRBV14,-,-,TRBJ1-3,TGTGCCAGCAGCCAATTAAACACCATATATTTT,CASSQLNTIYF
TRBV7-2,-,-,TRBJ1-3,TGTGCCAGCAGCCCTTCCATCGCAGCATCTGGAAACACCATATATTTT,CASSPSIAASGNTIYF
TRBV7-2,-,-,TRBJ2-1,TGTGCCAGCAGCTCCTTGGGAGACTTTTACAATGAGCAGTTCTTC,CASSSLGDFYNEQFF
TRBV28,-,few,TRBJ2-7,TGTGCCAGCAGTTTCAGGGGGGCGACCTCGTACGAGCAGTACTTC,CASSFRGATSYEQYF
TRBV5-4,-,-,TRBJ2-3,TGTGCCAGCAGCTCGAATGATGAGACAGATACGCAGTATTTT,CASSSNDETDTQYF
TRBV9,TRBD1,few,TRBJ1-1,TGTGCCAGCAGCGCGACAGGGTCCACTGAAGCTTTCTTT,CASSATGSTEAFF